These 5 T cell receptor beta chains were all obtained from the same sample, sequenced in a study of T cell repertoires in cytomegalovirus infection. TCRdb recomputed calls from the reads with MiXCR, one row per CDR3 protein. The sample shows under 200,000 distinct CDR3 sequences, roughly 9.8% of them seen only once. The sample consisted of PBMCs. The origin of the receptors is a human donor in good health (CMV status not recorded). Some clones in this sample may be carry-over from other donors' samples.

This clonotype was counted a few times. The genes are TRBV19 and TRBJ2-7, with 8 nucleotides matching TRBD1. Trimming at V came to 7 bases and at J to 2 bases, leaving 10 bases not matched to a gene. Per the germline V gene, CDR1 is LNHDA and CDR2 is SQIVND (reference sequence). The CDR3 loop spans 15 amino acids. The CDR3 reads CASTIGTGNTYEQYF. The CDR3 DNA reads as TGTGCCAGTACCATCGGGACAGGAAACACCTACGAGCAGTACTTC.

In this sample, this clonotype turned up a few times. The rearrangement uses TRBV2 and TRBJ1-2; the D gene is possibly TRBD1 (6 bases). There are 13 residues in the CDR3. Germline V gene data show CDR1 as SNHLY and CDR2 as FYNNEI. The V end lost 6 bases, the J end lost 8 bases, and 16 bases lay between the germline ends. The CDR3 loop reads CASRETGFGGYTF. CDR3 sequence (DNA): TGTGCCAGCAGAGAGACAGGATTCGGCGGCTACACCTTC.

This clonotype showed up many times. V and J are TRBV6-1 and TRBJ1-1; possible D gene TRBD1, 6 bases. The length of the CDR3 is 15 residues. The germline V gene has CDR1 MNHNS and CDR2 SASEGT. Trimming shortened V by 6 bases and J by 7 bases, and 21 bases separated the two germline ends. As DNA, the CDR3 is TGTGCCAGCAGACCAAACCGACAAGGGGGGGGTGAAGCTTTCTTT. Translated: CASRPNRQGGGEAFF.

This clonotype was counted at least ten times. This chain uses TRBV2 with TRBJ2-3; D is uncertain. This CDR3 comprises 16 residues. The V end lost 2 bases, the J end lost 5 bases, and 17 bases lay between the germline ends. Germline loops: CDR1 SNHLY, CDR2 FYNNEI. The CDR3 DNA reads TGTGCCAGCAGTGAACTGGGCCCTGCAGGCCAAGATACGCAGTATTTT. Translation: CASSELGPAGQDTQYF.

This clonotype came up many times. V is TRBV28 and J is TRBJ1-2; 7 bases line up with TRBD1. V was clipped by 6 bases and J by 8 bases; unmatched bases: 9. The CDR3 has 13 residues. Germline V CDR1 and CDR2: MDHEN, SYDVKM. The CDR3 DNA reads TGTGCCAGCAGAAACAGGGGATACCGGGGCTACACCTTC. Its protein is CASRNRGYRGYTF.